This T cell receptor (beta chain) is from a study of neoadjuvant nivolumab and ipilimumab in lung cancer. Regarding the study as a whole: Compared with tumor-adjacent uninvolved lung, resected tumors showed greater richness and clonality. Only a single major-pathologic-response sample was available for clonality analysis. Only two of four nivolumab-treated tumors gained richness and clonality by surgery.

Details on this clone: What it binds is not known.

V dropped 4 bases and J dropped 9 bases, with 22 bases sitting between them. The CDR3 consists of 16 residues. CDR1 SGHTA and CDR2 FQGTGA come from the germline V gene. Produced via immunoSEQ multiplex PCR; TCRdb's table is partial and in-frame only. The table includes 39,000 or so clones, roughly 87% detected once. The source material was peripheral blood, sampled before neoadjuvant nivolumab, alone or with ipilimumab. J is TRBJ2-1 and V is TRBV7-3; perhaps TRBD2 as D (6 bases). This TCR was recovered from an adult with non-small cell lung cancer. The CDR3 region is CASSSKRWLAKAEQFF. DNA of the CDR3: TGTGCCAGCAGCTCAAAGAGGTGGCTAGCGAAGGCTGAGCAGTTCTTC.